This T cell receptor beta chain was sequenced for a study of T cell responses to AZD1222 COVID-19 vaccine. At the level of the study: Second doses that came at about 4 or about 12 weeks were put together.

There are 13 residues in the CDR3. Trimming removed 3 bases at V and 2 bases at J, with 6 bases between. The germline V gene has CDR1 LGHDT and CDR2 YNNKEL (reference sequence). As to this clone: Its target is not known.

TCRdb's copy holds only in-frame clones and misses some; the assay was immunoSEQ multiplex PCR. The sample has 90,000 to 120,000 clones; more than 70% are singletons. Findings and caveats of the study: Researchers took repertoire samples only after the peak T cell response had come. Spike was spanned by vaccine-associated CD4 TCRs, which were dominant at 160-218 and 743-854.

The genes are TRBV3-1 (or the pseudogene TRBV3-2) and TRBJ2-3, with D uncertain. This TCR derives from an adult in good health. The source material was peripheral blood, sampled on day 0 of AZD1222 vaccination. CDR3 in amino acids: CASSQSYTDTQYF. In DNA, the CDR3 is TGTGCCAGCAGCCAGAGTTACACAGATACGCAGTATTTT.